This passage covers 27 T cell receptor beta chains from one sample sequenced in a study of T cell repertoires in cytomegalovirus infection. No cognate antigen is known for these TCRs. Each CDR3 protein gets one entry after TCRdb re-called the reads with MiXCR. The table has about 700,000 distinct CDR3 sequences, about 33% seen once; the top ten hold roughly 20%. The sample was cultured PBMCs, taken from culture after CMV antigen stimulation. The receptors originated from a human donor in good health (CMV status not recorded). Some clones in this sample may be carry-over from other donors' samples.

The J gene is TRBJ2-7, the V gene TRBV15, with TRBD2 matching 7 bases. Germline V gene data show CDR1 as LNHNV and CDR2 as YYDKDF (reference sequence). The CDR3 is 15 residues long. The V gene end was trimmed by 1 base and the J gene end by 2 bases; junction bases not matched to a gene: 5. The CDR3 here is CATSRGSGETYEQYF. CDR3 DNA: TGTGCCACCAGCAGAGGAAGCGGGGAGACCTACGAGCAGTACTTC.

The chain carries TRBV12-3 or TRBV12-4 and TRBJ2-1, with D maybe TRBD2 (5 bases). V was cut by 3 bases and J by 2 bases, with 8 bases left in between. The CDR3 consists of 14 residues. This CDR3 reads CASSLALAYNEQFF. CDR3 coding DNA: TGTGCCAGCAGTTTGGCACTAGCCTACAATGAGCAGTTCTTC.

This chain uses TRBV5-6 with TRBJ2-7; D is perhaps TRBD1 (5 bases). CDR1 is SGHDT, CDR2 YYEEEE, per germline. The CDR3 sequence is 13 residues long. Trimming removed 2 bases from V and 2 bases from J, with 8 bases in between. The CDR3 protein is CASSFQGPYEQYF. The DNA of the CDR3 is TGTGCCAGCAGCTTTCAGGGTCCCTACGAGCAGTACTTC.

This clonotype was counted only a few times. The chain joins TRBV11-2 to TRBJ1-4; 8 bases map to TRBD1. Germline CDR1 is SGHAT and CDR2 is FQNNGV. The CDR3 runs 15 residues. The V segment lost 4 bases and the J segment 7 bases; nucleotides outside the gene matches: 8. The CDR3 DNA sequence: TGTGCCAGCAGCTCCATCAGGGGGCGCGGTGAAAAACTGTTTTTT. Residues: CASSSIRGRGEKLFF.

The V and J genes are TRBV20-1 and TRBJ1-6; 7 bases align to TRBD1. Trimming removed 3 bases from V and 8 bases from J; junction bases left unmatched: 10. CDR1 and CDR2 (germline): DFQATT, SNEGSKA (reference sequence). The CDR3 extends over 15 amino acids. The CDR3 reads CSARKPTGLYSPLHF. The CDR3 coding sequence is TGCAGTGCTAGGAAGCCGACAGGGTTGTATTCACCCCTCCACTTT.

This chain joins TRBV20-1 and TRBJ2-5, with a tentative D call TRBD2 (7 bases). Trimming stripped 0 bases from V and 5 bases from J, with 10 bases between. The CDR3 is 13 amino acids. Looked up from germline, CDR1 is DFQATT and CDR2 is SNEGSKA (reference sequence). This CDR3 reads CSAREEGGETQYF. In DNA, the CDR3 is TGCAGTGCTAGAGAGGAGGGGGGGGAGACCCAGTACTTC.

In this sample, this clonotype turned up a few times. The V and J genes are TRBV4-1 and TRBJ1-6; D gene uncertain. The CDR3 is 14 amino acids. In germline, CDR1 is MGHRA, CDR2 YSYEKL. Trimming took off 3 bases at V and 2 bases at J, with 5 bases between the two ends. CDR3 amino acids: CASSQSPYNSPLHF. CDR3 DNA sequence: TGCGCCAGCAGCCAGAGCCCCTATAATTCACCCCTCCACTTT.

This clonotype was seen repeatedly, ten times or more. The CDR3 protein is CASSKRGETQYF. In DNA form, the CDR3 reads TGTGCCAGCAGCAAGAGGGGGGAGACCCAGTACTTC. The chain couples TRBV7-2 to TRBJ2-5; possibly TRBD1 for D (6 bases). This CDR3 spans 12 amino acids. CDR1 is SGHTA and CDR2 is FQGNSA in the germline V gene. V was shortened by 5 bases and J by 5 bases, with 9 bases between the two germline ends.

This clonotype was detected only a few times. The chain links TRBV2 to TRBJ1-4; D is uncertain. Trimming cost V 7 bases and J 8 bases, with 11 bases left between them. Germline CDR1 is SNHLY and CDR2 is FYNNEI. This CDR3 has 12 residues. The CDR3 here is CASNGGPEKLFF. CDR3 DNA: TGTGCCAGCAATGGAGGTCCGGAAAAACTGTTTTTT.

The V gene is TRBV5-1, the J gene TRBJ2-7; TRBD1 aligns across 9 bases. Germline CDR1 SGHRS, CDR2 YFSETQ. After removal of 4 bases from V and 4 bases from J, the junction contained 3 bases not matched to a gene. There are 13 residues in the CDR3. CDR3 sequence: CASSAGTGYEQYF. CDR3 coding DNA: TGCGCCAGCAGCGCCGGGACAGGGTACGAGCAGTACTTC.

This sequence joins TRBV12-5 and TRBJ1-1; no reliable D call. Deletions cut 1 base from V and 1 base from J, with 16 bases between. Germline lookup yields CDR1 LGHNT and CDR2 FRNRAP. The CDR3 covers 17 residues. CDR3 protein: CASGLARVFKKNTEAFF. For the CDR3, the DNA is TGTGCTAGTGGTTTGGCCCGCGTCTTCAAGAAGAACACTGAAGCTTTCTTT.

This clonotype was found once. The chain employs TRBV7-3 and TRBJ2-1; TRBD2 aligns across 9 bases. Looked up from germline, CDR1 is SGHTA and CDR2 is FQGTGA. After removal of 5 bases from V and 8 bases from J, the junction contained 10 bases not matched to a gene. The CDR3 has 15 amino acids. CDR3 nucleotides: TGTGCCAGCAGCCCAGGGACTAGCCCCCAGGATGAGCAGTTCTTC. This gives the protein CASSPGTSPQDEQFF.

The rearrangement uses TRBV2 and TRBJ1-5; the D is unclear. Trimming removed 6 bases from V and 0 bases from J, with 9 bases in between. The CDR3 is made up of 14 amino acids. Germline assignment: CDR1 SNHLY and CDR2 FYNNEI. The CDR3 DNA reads TGTGCCAGCAGGTACGATTATAGCAATCAGCCCCAGCATTTT. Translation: CASRYDYSNQPQHF.

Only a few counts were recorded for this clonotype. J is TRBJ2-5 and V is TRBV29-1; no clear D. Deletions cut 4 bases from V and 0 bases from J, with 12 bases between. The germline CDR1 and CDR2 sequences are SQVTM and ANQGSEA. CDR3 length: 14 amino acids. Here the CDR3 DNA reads TGCAGCGTTGTAGGCTCAAAGTACCAAGAGACCCAGTACTTC. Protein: CSVVGSKYQETQYF.

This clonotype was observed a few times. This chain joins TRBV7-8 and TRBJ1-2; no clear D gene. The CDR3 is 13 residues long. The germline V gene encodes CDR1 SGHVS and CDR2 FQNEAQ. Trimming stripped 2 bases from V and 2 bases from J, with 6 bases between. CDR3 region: CASSLIKNYGYTF. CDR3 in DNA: TGTGCCAGCAGCTTAATAAAGAACTATGGCTACACCTTC.

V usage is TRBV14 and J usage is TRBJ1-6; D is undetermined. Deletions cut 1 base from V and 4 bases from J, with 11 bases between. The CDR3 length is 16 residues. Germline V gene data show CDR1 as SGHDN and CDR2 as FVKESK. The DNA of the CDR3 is TGTGCCAGCAGCCAAGCCCTGCCCCGATATAATTCACCCCTCCACTTT. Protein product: CASSQALPRYNSPLHF.

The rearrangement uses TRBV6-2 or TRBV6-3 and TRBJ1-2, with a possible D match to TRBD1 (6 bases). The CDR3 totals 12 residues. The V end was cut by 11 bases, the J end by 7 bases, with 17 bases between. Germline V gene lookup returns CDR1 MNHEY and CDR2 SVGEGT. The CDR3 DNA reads TGTGCCGGGAGACAGGCGGCCTCTGGCTACACCTTC. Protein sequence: CAGRQAASGYTF.

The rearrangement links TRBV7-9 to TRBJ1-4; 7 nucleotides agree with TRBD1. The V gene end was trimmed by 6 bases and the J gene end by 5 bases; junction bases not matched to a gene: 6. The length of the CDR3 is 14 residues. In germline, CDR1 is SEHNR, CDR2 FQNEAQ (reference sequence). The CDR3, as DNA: TGTGCCAGCAGTCCTCGCAGGGGGAATGAAAAACTGTTTTTT. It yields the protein CASSPRRGNEKLFF.

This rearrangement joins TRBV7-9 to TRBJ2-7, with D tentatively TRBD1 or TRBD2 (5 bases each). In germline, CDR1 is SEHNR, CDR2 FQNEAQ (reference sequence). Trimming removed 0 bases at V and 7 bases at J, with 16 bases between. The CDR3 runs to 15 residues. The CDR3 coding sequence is TGTGCCAGCAGCTTAGCGGGAGCCAGGGTGAGAGAGCAGTACTTC. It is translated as CASSLAGARVREQYF. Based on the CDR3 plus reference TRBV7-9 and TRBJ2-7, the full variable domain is DTGVSQNPRHKITKRGQNVTFRCDPISEHNRLYWYRQTLGQGPEFLTYFQNEAQLEKSRLLSDRFSAERPKGSFSTLEIQRTEQGDSAMYLCASSLAGARVREQYFGPGTRLTVT.

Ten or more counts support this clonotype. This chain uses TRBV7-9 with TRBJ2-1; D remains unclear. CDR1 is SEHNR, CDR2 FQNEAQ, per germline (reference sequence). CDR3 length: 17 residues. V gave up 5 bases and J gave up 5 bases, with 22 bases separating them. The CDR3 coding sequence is TGTGCCAGCAGCCCAGCGACTGCCCGAGCAGGACACAATGAGCAGTTCTTC. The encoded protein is CASSPATARAGHNEQFF. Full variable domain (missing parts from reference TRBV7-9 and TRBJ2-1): DTGVSQNPRHKITKRGQNVTFRCDPISEHNRLYWYRQTLGQGPEFLTYFQNEAQLEKSRLLSDRFSAERPKGSFSTLEIQRTEQGDSAMYLCASSPATARAGHNEQFFGPGTRLTVL.

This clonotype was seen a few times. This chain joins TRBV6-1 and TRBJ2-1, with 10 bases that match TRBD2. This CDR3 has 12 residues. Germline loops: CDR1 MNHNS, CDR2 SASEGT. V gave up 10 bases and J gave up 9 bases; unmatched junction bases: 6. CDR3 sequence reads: CATLAGVSEQFF. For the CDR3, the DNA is TGTGCCACCCTAGCGGGAGTGTCTGAGCAGTTCTTC.

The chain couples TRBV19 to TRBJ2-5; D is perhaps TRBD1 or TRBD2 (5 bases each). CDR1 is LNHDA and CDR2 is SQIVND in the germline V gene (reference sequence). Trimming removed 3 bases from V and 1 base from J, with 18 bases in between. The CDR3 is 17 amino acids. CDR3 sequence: CASSIYKRTPRQETQYF. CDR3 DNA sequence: TGTGCCAGTAGTATTTATAAGCGGACACCTCGCCAAGAGACCCAGTACTTC. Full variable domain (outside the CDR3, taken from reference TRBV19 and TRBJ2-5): DGGITQSPKYLFRKEGQNVTLSCEQNLNHDAMYWYRQDPGQGLRLIYYSQIVNDFQKGDIAEGYSVSREKKESFPLTVTSAQKNPTAFYLCASSIYKRTPRQETQYFGPGTRLLVL.

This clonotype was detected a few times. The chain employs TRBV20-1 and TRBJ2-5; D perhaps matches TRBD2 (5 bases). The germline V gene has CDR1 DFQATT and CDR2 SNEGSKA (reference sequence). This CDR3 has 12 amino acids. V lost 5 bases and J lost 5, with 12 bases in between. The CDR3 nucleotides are TGCAGTGCTGGCACTAGAACGGAGACCCAGTACTTC. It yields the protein CSAGTRTETQYF.

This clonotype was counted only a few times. The CDR3 coding sequence is TGTGCCAGTAGTGGACCGGGACTAGCGACGAACACCGGGGAGCTGTTTTTT. This codes for CASSGPGLATNTGELFF. The chain couples TRBV19 to TRBJ2-2, with 10 bases matching TRBD2. Germline V gene data show CDR1 as LNHDA and CDR2 as SQIVND (reference sequence). The V gene end was trimmed by 5 bases and the J gene end by 0 bases; junction bases not matched to a gene: 6. The length of the CDR3 is 17 residues.

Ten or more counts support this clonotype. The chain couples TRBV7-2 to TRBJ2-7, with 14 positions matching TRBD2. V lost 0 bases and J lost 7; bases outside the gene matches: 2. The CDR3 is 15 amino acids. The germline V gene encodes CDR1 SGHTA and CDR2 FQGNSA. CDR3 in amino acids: CASSLAGTSGSEQYF. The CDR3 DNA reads TGTGCCAGCAGCTTAGCGGGGACTAGCGGGAGTGAGCAGTACTTC.

The CDR3 nucleotides read TGTGCCAGCAGCGGAGGGGGGCAGGGCTACGAGCAGTACTTC. Its protein is CASSGGGQGYEQYF. The rearrangement uses TRBV11-2 and TRBJ2-7; D tentatively reads TRBD1 or TRBD2 (6 bases each). CDR3 length: 14 amino acids. The germline gives CDR1 SGHAT, CDR2 FQNNGV. V lost 5 bases to trimming and J lost 3 bases, with 14 bases between them.

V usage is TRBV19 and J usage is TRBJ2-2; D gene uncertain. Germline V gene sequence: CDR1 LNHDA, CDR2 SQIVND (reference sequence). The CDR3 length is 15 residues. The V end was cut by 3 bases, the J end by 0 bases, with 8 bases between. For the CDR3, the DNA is TGTGCCAGTAGTATGTATGGGGCGAACACCGGGGAGCTGTTTTTT. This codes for CASSMYGANTGELFF.